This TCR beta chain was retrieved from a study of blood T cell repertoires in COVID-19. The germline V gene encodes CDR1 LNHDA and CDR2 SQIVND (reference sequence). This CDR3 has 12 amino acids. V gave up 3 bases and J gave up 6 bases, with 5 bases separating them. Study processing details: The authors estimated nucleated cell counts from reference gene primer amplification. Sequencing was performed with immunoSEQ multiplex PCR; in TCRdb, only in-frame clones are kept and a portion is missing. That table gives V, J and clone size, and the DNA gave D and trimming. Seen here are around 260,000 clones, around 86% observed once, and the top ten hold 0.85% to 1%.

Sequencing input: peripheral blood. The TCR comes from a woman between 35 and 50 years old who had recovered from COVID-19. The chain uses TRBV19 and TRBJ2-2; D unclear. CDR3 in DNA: TGTGCCAGTAGTATTTCGGCCGGGGAGCTGTTTTTT. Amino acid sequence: CASSISAGELFF.